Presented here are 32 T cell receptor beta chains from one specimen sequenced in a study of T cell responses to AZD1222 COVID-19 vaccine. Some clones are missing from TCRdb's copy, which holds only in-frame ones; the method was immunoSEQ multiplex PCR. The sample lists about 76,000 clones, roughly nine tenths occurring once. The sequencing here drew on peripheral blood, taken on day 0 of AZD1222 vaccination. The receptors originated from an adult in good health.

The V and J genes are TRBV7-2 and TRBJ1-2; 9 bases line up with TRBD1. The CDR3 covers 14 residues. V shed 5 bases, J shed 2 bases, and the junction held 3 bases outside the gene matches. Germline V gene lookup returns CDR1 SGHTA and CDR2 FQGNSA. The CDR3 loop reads CASSAGQGNYGYTF. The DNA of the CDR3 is TGTGCCAGCAGCGCTGGACAGGGGAACTATGGCTACACCTTC.

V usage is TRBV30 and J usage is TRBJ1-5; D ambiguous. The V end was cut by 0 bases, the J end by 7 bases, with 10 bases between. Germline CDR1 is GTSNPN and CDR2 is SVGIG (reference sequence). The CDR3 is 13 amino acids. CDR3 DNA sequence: TGTGCCTGGAGTGTACTAGGGTTCCAGCCCCAGCATTTT. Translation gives CAWSVLGFQPQHF.

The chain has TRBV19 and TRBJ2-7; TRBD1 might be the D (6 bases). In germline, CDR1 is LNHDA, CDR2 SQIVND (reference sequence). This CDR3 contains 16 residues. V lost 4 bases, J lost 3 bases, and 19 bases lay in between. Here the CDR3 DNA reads TGTGCCAGTAGTAGCGCCCTTCCGGGACAACTCTACGAGCAGTACTTC. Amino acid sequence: CASSSALPGQLYEQYF.

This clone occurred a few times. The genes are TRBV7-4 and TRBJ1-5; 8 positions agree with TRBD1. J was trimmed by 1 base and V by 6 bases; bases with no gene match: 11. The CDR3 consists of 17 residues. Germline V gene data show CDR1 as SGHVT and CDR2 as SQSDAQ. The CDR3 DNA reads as TGTGCCAGCAGTCCCCCCCAGGGGGCGAAGAGCAATCAGCCCCAGCATTTT. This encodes CASSPPQGAKSNQPQHF. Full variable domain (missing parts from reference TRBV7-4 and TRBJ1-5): GAGVSQSPRYKVAKRGRDVALRCDSISGHVTLYWYRQTLGQGSEVLTYSQSDAQRDKSGRPSGRFSAERPERSVSTLKIQRTEQGDSAVYLCASSPPQGAKSNQPQHFGDGTRLSIL.

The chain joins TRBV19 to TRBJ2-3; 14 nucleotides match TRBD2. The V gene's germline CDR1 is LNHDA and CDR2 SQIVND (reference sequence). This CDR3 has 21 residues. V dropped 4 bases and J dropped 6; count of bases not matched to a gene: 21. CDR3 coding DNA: TGTGCCAGTAGTAAGGGGACCGGGACTAGCGGGAGTCGTTTGAGATCGGATACGCAGTATTTT. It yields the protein CASSKGTGTSGSRLRSDTQYF.

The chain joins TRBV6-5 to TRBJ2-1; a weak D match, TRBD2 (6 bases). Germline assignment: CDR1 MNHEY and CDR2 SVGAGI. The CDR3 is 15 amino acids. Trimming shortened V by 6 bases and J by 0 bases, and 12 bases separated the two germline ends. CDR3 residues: CASSPGGVSYNEQFF. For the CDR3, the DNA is TGTGCCAGCAGCCCCGGCGGGGTCTCCTACAATGAGCAGTTCTTC.

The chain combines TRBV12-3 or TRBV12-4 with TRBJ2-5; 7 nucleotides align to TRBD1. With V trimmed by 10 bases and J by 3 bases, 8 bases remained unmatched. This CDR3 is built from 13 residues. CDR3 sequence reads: CATKRGPEETQYF. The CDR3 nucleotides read TGTGCCACCAAGAGGGGGCCGGAAGAGACCCAGTACTTC.

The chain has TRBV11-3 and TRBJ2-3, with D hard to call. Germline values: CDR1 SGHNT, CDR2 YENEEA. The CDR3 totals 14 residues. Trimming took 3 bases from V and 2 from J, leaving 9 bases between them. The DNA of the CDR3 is TGTGCCAGCAGCTTTCCCTACATCACAGATACGCAGTATTTT. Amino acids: CASSFPYITDTQYF.

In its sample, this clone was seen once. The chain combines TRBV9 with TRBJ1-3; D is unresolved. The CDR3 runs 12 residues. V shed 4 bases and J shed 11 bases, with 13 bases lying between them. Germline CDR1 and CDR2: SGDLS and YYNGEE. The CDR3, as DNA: TGTGCCAGCAGCCCACGACCTGGCCCCATATATTTT. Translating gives CASSPRPGPIYF.

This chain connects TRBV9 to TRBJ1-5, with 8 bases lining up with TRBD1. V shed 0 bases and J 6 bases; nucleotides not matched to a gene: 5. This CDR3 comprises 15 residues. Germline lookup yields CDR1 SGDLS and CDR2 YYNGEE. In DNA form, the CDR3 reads TGTGCCAGCAGCGTAGGACCAGGGGGCGGTCAGCCCCAGCATTTT. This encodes CASSVGPGGGQPQHF.

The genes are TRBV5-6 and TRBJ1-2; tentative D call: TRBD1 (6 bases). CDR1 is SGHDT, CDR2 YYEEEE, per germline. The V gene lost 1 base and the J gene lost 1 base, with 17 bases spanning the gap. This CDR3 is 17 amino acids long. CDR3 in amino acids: CASSLSGQTYLNYGYTF. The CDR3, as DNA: TGTGCCAGCAGCTTGAGCGGACAGACCTATCTTAACTATGGCTACACCTTC.

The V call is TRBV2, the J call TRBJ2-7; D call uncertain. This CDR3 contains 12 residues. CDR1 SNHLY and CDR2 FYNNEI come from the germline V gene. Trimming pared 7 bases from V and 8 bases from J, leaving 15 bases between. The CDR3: CASNRLLPKQYF. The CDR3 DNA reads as TGTGCCAGCAATAGGCTGCTGCCGAAGCAGTACTTC.

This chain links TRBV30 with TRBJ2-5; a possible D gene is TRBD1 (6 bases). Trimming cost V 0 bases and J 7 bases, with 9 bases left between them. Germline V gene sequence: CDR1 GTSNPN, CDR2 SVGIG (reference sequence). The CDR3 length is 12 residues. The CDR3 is CAWSVQGGTQYF. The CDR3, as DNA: TGTGCCTGGAGTGTACAGGGCGGGACCCAGTACTTC.

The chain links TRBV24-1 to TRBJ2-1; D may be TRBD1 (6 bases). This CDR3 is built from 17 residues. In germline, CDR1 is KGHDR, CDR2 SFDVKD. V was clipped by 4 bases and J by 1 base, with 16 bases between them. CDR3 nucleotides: TGTGCCACCAGTGAGGGCCTGGACAGTATATCCTACAATGAGCAGTTCTTC. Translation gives CATSEGLDSISYNEQFF.

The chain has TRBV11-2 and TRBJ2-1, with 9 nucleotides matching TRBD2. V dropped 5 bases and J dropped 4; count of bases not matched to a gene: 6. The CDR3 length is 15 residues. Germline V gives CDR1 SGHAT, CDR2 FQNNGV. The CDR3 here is CASSNLAGVYNEQFF. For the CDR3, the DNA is TGTGCCAGCAGCAACTTAGCGGGAGTGTACAATGAGCAGTTCTTC.

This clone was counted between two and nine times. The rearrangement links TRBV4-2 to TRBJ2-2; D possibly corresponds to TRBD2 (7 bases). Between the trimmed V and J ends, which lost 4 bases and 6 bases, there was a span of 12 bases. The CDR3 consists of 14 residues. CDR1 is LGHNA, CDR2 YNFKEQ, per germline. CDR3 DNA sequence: TGTGCCAGCAGCCCGGGGGGCGCCGCCGGGGAGCTGTTTTTT. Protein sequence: CASSPGGAAGELFF.

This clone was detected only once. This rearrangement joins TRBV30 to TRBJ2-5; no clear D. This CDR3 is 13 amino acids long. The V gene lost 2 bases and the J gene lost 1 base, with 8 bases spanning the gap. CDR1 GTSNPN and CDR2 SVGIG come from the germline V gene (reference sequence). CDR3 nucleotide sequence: TGTGCCTGGAGTAAAGGCCTCCAAGAGACCCAGTACTTC. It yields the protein CAWSKGLQETQYF.

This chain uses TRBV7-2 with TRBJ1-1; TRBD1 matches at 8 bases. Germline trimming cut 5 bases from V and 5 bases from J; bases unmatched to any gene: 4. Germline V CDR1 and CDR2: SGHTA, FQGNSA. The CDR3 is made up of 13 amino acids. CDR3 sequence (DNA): TGTGCCAGCAGCCTACAGGGGGGGACTGAAGCTTTCTTT. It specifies CASSLQGGTEAFF.

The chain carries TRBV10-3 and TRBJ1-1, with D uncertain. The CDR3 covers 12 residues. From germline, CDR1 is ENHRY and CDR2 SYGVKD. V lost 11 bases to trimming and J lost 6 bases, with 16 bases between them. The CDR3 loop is CASSNPGAEAFF. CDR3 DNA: TGTGCCTCTTCGAACCCCGGAGCTGAAGCTTTCTTT.

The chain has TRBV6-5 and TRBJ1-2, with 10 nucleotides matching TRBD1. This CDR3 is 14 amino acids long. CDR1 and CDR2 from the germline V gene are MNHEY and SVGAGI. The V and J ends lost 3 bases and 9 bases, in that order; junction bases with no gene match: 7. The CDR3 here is CASSYSDRGGSYTF. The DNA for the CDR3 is TGTGCCAGCAGTTATTCGGACAGGGGGGGTAGCTACACCTTC.

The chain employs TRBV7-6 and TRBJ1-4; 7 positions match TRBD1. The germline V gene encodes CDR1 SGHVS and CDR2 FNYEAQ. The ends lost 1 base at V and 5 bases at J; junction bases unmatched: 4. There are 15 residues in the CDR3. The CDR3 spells CASSLGAGGNEKLFF. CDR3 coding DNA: TGTGCCAGCAGCTTAGGGGCAGGGGGGAATGAAAAACTGTTTTTT.

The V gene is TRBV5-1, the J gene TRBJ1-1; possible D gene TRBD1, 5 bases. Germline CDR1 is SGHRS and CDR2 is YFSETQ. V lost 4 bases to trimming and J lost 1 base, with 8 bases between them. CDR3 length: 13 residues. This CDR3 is CASSPGGNTEAFF. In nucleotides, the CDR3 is TGCGCCAGCAGCCCTGGGGGGAACACTGAAGCTTTCTTT.

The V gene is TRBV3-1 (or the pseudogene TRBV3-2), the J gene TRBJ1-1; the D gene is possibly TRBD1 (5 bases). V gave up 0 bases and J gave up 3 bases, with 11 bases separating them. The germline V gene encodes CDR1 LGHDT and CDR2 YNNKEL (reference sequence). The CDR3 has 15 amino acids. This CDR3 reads CASSQDGAGYTEAFF. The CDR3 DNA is TGTGCCAGCAGCCAAGACGGGGCCGGGTACACTGAAGCTTTCTTT.

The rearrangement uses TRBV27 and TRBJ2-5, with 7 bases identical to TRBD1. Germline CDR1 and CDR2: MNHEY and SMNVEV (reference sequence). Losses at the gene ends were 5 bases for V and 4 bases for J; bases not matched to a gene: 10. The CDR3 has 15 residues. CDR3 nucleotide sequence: TGTGCCAGCAGTGCGAGGACAGGCTTGGGAGAGACCCAGTACTTC. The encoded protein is CASSARTGLGETQYF.

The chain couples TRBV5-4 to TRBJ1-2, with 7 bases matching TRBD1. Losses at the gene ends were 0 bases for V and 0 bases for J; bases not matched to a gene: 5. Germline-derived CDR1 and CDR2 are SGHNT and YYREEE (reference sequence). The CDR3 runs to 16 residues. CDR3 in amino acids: CASSLAQGSANYGYTF. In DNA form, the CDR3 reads TGTGCCAGCAGCTTGGCACAGGGGTCGGCTAACTATGGCTACACCTTC. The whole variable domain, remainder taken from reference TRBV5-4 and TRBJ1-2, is ETGVTQSPTHLIKTRGQQVTLRCSSQSGHNTVSWYQQALGQGPQFIFQYYREEENGRGNFPPRFSGLQFPNYSSELNVNALELDDSALYLCASSLAQGSANYGYTFGSGTRLTVV.

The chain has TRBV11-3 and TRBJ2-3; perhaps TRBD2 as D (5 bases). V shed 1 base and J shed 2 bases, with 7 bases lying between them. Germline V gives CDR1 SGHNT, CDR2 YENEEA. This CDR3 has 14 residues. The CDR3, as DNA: TGTGCCAGCAGCTTAGGCGGGCTCACAGATACGCAGTATTTT. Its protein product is CASSLGGLTDTQYF.

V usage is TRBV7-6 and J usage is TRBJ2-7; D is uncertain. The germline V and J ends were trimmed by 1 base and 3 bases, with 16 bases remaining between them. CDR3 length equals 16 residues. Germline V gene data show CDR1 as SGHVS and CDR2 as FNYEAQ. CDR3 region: CASSLEGAAFNYEQYF. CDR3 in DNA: TGTGCCAGCAGCTTAGAAGGAGCAGCCTTTAACTACGAGCAGTACTTC.

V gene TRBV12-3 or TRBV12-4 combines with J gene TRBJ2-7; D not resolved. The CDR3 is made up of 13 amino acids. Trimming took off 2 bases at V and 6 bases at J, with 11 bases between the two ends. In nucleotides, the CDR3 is TGTGCCAGCAGTTTATTCTCGGAATCCGAGCAGTACTTC. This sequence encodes CASSLFSESEQYF.

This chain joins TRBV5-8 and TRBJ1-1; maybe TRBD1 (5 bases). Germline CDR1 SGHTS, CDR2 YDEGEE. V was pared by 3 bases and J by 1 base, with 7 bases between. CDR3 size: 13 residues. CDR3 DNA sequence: TGTGCCAGCAGCTACGGACAGAACACTGAAGCTTTCTTT. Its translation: CASSYGQNTEAFF.

CDR3 residues: CASRSGVDYEQYF. In DNA, the CDR3 is TGTGCCAGCAGATCGGGGGTGGACTACGAGCAGTACTTC. The chain has TRBV12-3 or TRBV12-4 and TRBJ2-7; D is perhaps TRBD2 (6 bases). V lost 6 bases and J 3 bases, leaving 12 bases between the germline ends. There are 13 residues in the CDR3.

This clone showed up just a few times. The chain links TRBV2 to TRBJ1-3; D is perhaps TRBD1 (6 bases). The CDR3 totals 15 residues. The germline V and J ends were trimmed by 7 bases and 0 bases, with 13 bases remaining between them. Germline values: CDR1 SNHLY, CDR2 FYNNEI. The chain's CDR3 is CASKRQASSGNTIYF. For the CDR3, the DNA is TGTGCCAGCAAGAGACAGGCGAGCTCTGGAAACACCATATATTTT.

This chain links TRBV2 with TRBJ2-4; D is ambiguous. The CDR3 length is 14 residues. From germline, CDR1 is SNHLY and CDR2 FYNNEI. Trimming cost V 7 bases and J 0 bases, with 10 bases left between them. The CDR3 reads CASNRVIAKNIQYF. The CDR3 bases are TGTGCCAGCAACCGAGTAATAGCCAAAAACATTCAGTACTTC.